A single T cell receptor beta chain is shown here with its context. The data belong to a study of STAT5B mutations in CD4+ large granular lymphocyte leukemia. The CDR3 covers 15 residues. CDR1 MNHNS and CDR2 SASEGT come from the germline V gene. The V end was cut by 6 bases, the J end by 5 bases, with 16 bases between. The authors' processing: The detection floor for productive clonotype frequency was 2.59 x 10-5. Assay: immunoSEQ multiplex PCR; the TCRdb copy retains only in-frame clones and omits some. Clone size and the V and J calls come from that table; the DNA yielded D and trimming. The sample records tens of thousands of clones, under 85% being singletons.

Sequencing input: CD4+ T cells from blood buffy coats. The chain links TRBV6-1 to TRBJ2-2; D may be TRBD1 (6 bases). The clonotype comes from a human donor in good health. In nucleotides, the CDR3 is TGTGCCAGCAGAAGAACAGGGCAGCGAACCGGGGAGCTGTTTTTT. Its protein product is CASRRTGQRTGELFF.